These T cell receptor beta chains were read from a single sample in a study of blood T cell repertoires in COVID-19. TCRdb's table, derived via immunoSEQ multiplex PCR, lists solely in-frame clones and lacks some. The sample carries approximately 160,000 clones, around 84% recorded once. The sequencing sample was made of peripheral blood. The receptors come from a man aged 60-69 years with COVID-19, enrolled during active disease. Each CDR3 is given with its conserved first and last residue. A D gene is named only where the DNA matches it firmly. Rows give clone size only sometimes, using once, few, many, or a class for an expanded clone.

clone size	V gene	D gene	J gene	CDR3 DNA	CDR3 protein
few	TRBV7-9	TRBD1	TRBJ1-2	TGTGCCAGCAGCTTTGGACAGGGGGGCAACCCTGGCTACACCTTC	CASSFGQGGNPGYTF
-	TRBV5-1	TRBD1	TRBJ1-3	TGCGCCAGCAGTTCCGGGACAGGGGGAAACACCATATATTTT	CASSSGTGGNTIYF
once	TRBV6-5	-	TRBJ2-7	TGTGCCAGCATGGACCCGGGACAACCCTACGAGCAGTACTTC	CASMDPGQPYEQYF
-	TRBV3-1/TRBV3-2	TRBD1	TRBJ1-2	TGTGCCAGCAGCCGGACAGGGGGCATGGGCTACACCTTC	CASSRTGGMGYTF
-	TRBV29-1	-	TRBJ1-5	TGCAGCGTTGGACACTCGAATCAGCCCCAGCATTTT	CSVGHSNQPQHF
-	TRBV6-6	-	TRBJ1-3	TGTGCCAGCAGTTACCTACAGGGTCTAACTGGAAACACCATATATTTT	CASSYLQGLTGNTIYF
-	TRBV6-2/TRBV6-3	TRBD1	TRBJ1-5	TGTGCCAGCAGTTACCTGACAGGGGATCAGCCCCAGCATTTT	CASSYLTGDQPQHF
-	TRBV6-5	TRBD1	TRBJ1-1	TGTGCCAGCAGCCGGACAGGGATGAACACTGAAGCTTTCTTT	CASSRTGMNTEAFF
-	TRBV11-3	-	TRBJ1-2	TGTGCCAGCAGGATGGGGCTTGGGGGCTACACCTTC	CASRMGLGGYTF
-	TRBV2	-	TRBJ1-1	TGTGCCACCGGACGGGAGGGGGGGAACACTGAAGCTTTCTTT	CATGREGGNTEAFF
-	TRBV6-2/TRBV6-3	-	TRBJ2-4	TGTGCCAGCAGTTTTCGGGGACTAGCCAAAAACATTCAGTACTTC	CASSFRGLAKNIQYF
-	TRBV2	TRBD1	TRBJ2-5	TGTGCCAGCAGTAAACAGGGGGCTGGACTCCAAGAGACCCAGTACTTC	CASSKQGAGLQETQYF
few	TRBV3-1/TRBV3-2	TRBD1	TRBJ1-2	TGTGCCAGCAGCGAAAGGACAGGGTATGGCTACACCTTC	CASSERTGYGYTF
-	TRBV19	-	TRBJ1-2	TGTGCCAGTAGTATCTCGACAGATCCCTATGGCTACACCTTC	CASSISTDPYGYTF
-	TRBV12-3/TRBV12-4	-	TRBJ2-1	TGTGCCAGCAGTTTCGGTGAGCAGTTCTTC	CASSFGEQFF
once	TRBV19	TRBD1	TRBJ2-7	TGTGCCAGTAGTATCAGGACAGGGATGTCCTACGAGCAGTACTTC	CASSIRTGMSYEQYF
-	TRBV5-1	-	TRBJ2-7	TGCGCCAGCAGCTTGGGTTCGGCGGGGGCTGTCGGCGAGCAGTACTTC	CASSLGSAGAVGEQYF
-	TRBV28	TRBD1	TRBJ1-5	TGTGCCAGCAGTTGGGGGACAGTGAGCAATCAGCCCCAGCATTTT	CASSWGTVSNQPQHF
-	TRBV18	-	TRBJ1-4	TGTGCCAGCTCTCAGGGGACCTATGAAAAACTGTTTTTT	CASSQGTYEKLFF
few	TRBV18	-	TRBJ1-4	TGTGCCAGCTCACCACTAACAGCCGGTTCAACTAATGAAAAACTGTTTTTT	CASSPLTAGSTNEKLFF
few	TRBV4-2	-	TRBJ2-7	TGTGCCAGCAGCCCTTTTGGGGGGGCGAGCTCCTACGAGCAGTACTTC	CASSPFGGASSYEQYF
-	TRBV10-1	-	TRBJ2-7	TGCGCCAGCGGCAGAAGCTCCTACGAGCAGTACTTC	CASGRSSYEQYF
-	TRBV3-1/TRBV3-2	-	TRBJ1-3	TGTGCCAGCAGCCAAGCACAGGGTCAAGGAAACACCATATATTTT	CASSQAQGQGNTIYF
-	TRBV30	TRBD1	TRBJ1-4	TGTGCCTGGAGTCAGTTGACAGGGACTAATGAAAAACTGTTTTTT	CAWSQLTGTNEKLFF
-	TRBV24-1	-	TRBJ2-7	TGTGCCACCAGTGATCCGTCTGAGAACTACGAGCAGTACTTC	CATSDPSENYEQYF
-	TRBV19	-	TRBJ1-5	TGTGCCAGCAATCGCGAGGTGGGGCAACCACAGTCCAATCAGCCCCAGCATTTT	CASNREVGQPQSNQPQHF
few	TRBV18	TRBD2	TRBJ2-7	TGTGCCAGCTCACCATGGATGGGACTAGCGGCCTACGAGCAGTACTTC	CASSPWMGLAAYEQYF
-	TRBV6-2/TRBV6-3	TRBD1	TRBJ2-7	TGTGCCAGCAGCTCTTCGGGACAGGGGGCGCGGTACGAGCAGTACTTC	CASSSSGQGARYEQYF
few	TRBV30	-	TRBJ2-6	TGTGCCGGCAAGGGCAGGGAATATAAGTCTGGGGCCAACGTCCTGACTTTC	CAGKGREYKSGANVLTF
-	TRBV19	-	TRBJ1-1	TGTGCCAGTAGGACCCTCGGACAAACGAACACTGAAGCTTTCTTT	CASRTLGQTNTEAFF
-	TRBV9	TRBD2	TRBJ2-1	TGTGCCAGCAGCGGACTCCTAGCGGGGGGATCCAATGAGCAGTTCTTC	CASSGLLAGGSNEQFF
-	TRBV5-1	TRBD2	TRBJ2-1	TGCGCCAGCAGCTTACTAGCGGGGGTTTACAATGAGCAGTTCTTC	CASSLLAGVYNEQFF
-	TRBV6-1	TRBD1	TRBJ1-5	TGTGCCAGCAGAGAAGCCGGGACAGGGAATGAGCCCCAGCATTTT	CASREAGTGNEPQHF
-	TRBV29-1	-	TRBJ1-2	TGCAGCGCTGGGTACGGTGGGGGGGACTATGGCTACACCTTC	CSAGYGGGDYGYTF
-	TRBV19	-	TRBJ2-3	TGTGCCAGTAGCTCAGGATACGGAGGAACAGATACGCAGTATTTT	CASSSGYGGTDTQYF
once	TRBV6-2/TRBV6-3	-	TRBJ1-1	TGTGCCAGCAGTTACTTCGGGAAAGGTGTGAGCACTGAAGCTTTCTTT	CASSYFGKGVSTEAFF
few	TRBV5-5	-	TRBJ1-5	TGTGCCAGCAGCGCGGCCCCTACAGGGAATCAGCCCCAGCATTTT	CASSAAPTGNQPQHF
-	TRBV9	TRBD2	TRBJ2-5	TGTGCCAGCAGCCGACTAGCGGGTCCAGAGACCCAGTACTTC	CASSRLAGPETQYF
-	TRBV10-3	-	TRBJ1-1	TGTGCCATCAGAGAGACCGACCTAGGTGGCACTGAAGCTTTCTTT	CAIRETDLGGTEAFF
-	TRBV6-4	-	TRBJ2-7	TGTGCCAGCAGTGACCTGGGTGGCAGGGGCTACGAGCAGTACTTC	CASSDLGGRGYEQYF
-	TRBV5-1	-	TRBJ2-1	TGCGCCAGCATGGAGGGCCCCTACAATGAGCAGTTCTTC	CASMEGPYNEQFF
-	TRBV29-1	-	TRBJ2-5	TGCAGCGTTGGGGAGTGGACAGCCCAAGAGACCCAGTACTTC	CSVGEWTAQETQYF